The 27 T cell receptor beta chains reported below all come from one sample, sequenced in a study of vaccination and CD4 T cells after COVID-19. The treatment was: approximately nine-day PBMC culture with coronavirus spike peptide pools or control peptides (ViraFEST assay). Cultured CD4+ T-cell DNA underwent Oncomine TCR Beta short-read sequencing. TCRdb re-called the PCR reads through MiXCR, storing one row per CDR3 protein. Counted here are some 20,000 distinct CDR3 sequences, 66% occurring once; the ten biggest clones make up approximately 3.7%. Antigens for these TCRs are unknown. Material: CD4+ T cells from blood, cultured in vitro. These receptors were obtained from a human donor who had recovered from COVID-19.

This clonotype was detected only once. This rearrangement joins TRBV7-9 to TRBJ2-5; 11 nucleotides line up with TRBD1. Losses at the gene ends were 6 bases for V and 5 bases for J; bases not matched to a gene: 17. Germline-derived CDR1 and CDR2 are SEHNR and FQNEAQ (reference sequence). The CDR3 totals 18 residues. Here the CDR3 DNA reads TGTGCCAGCAGACCCCGCCTCCGGGACAGGGGGAGGTGGGAGACCCAGTACTTC. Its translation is CASRPRLRDRGRWETQYF.

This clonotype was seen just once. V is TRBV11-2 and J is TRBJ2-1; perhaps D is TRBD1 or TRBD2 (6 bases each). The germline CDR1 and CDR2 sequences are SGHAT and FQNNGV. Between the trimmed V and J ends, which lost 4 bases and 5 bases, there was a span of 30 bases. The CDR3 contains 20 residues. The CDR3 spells CASSSRGGISARGDHNEQFF. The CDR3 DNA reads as TGTGCCAGCAGCTCTAGAGGGGGGATCTCGGCTAGGGGCGATCACAATGAGCAGTTCTTC. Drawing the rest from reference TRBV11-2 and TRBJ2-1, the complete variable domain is EAGVAQSPRYKIIEKRQSVAFWCNPISGHATLYWYQQILGQGPKLLIQFQNNGVVDDSQLPKDRFSAERLKGVDSTLKIQPAKLEDSAVYLCASSSRGGISARGDHNEQFFGPGTRLTVL.

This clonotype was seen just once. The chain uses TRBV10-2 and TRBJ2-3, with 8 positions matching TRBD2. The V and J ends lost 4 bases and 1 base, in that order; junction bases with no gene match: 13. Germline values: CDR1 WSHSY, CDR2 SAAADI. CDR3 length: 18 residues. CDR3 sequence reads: CASSVSRGSGGRTDTQYF. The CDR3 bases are TGCGCCAGCAGTGTTTCTCGAGGGAGCGGGGGACGCACAGATACGCAGTATTTT.

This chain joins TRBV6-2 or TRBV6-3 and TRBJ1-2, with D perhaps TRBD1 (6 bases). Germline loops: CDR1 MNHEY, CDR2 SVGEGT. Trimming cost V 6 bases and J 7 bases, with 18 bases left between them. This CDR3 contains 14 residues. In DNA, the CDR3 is TGTGCCAGCAGACCCAGGGGCCGCGGCTCTGGCTACACCTTC. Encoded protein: CASRPRGRGSGYTF.

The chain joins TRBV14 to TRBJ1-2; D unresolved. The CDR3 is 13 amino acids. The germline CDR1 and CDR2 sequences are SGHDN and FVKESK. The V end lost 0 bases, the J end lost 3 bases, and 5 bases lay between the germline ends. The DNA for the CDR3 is TGTGCCAGCAGCCAAGAAATCGACTATGGCTACACCTTC. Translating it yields CASSQEIDYGYTF.

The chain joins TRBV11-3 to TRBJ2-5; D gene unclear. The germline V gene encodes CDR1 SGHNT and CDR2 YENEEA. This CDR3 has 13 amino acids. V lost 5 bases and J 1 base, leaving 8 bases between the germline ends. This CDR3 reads CASSPRIQETQYF. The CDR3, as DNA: TGTGCCAGCAGCCCCAGGATCCAAGAGACCCAGTACTTC.

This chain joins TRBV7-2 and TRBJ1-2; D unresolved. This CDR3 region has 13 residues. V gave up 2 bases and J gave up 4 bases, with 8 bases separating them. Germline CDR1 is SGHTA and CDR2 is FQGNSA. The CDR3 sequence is CASSLSGLYGYTF. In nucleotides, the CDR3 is TGTGCCAGCAGCTTATCCGGCCTCTATGGCTACACCTTC.

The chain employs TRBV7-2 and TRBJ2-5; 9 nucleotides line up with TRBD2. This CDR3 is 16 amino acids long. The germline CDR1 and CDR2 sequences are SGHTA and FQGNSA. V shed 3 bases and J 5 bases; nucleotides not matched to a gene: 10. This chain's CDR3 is CASSFSSGIRGETQYF. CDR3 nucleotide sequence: TGTGCCAGCAGCTTTTCTAGCGGGATTCGGGGGGAGACCCAGTACTTC.

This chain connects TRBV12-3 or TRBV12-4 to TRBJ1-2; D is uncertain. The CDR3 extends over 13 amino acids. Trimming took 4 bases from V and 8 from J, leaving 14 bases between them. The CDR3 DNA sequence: TGTGCCAGCAGTTCTGTCGACCGAGCGGGCTACACCTTC. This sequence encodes CASSSVDRAGYTF.

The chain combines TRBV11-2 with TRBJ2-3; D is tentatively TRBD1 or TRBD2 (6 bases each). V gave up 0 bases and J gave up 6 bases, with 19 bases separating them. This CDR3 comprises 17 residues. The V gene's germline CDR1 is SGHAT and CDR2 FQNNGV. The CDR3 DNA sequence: TGTGCCAGCAGCTTAGATTGGGGAGTTACAGGGAGGGATACGCAGTATTTT. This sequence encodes CASSLDWGVTGRDTQYF.

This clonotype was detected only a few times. The CDR3 DNA is TGTGCCAGCAGTTACTTACGGGACGGGAATTCACCCCTCCACTTT. Its translation: CASSYLRDGNSPLHF. The chain combines TRBV6-5 with TRBJ1-6, with D possibly TRBD1 on 5 matching bases. This CDR3 region has 15 residues. V was trimmed by 1 base and J by 7 bases, leaving 11 bases between them. Per the germline V gene, CDR1 is MNHEY and CDR2 is SVGAGI.

For the CDR3, the DNA is TGTGCCAGCAGCTTAACAGCTCTGGCCTATGGCTACACCTTC. Protein: CASSLTALAYGYTF. This chain uses TRBV7-9 with TRBJ1-2, with D unresolved. Germline V gives CDR1 SEHNR, CDR2 FQNEAQ (reference sequence). The CDR3 sequence is 14 residues long. Trimming shortened V by 2 bases and J by 4 bases, and 11 bases separated the two germline ends.

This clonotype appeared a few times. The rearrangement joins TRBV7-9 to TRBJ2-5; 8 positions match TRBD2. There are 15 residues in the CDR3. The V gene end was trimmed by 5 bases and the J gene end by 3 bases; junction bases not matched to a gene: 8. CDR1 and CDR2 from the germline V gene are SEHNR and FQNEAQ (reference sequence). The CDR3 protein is CASSPRGGDEETQYF. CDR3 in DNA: TGTGCCAGCAGCCCCCGGGGGGGGGACGAAGAGACCCAGTACTTC. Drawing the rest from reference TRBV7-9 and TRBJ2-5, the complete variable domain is DTGVSQNPRHKITKRGQNVTFRCDPISEHNRLYWYRQTLGQGPEFLTYFQNEAQLEKSRLLSDRFSAERPKGSFSTLEIQRTEQGDSAMYLCASSPRGGDEETQYFGPGTRLLVL.

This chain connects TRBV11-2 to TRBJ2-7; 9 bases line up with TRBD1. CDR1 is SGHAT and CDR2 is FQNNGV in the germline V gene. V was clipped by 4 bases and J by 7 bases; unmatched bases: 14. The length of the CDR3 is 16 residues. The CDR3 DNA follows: TGTGCCAGCAGCTCGGACCACAGGGGGCCTCCTGGGGAGCAGTACTTC. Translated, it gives CASSSDHRGPPGEQYF.

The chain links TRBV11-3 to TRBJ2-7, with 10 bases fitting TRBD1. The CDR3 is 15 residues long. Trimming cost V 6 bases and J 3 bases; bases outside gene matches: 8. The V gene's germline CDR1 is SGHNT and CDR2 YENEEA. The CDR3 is CASRSGRTGGYEQYF. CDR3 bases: TGTGCCAGCAGATCTGGGAGGACAGGGGGCTACGAGCAGTACTTC.

DNA of the CDR3: TGTGCCAGCAGCTTAGATCTCGATTGGAGTGAAGCTTTCTTT. Residues: CASSLDLDWSEAFF. The rearrangement joins TRBV11-2 to TRBJ1-1; D is uncertain. Germline assignment: CDR1 SGHAT and CDR2 FQNNGV. Trimming cost V 0 bases and J 7 bases, with 12 bases left between them. This CDR3 has 14 amino acids.

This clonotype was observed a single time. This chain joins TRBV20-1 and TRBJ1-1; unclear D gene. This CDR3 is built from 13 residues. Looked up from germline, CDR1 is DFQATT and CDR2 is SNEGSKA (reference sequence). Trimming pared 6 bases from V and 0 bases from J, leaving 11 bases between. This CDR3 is CSARSQMNTEAFF. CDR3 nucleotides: TGCAGTGCCAGGAGCCAAATGAACACTGAAGCTTTCTTT.

In DNA, the CDR3 is TGTGCCAGCAGTCCAGGACTAGTGAGTCCACCCCTCCACTTT. Translation gives CASSPGLVSPPLHF. This chain links TRBV6-1 with TRBJ1-6; D not certain. Per germline, CDR1 MNHNS and CDR2 SASEGT. With 5 bases removed from V and 11 bases from J, the gap between germline ends came to 16 bases. CDR3 length equals 14 residues.

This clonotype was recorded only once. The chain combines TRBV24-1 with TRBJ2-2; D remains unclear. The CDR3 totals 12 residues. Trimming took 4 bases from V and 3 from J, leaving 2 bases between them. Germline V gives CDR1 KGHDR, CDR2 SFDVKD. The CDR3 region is CATSDHTGELFF. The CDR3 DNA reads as TGTGCCACCAGTGACCACACCGGGGAGCTGTTTTTT.

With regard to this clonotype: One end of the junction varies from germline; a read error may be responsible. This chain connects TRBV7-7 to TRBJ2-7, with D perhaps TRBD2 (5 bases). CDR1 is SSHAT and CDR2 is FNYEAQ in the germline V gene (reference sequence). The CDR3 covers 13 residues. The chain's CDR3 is CASSFAPSGEQYF. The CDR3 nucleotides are TGTGCTAGCAGCTTTGCGCCCTCGGGGGAGCAGTACTTC.

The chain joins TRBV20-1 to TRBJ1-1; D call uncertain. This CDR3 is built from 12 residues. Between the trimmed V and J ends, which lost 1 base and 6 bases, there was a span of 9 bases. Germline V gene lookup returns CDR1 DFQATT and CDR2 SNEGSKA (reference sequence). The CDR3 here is CSARVPAAEAFF. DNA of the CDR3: TGCAGTGCTAGAGTCCCCGCCGCTGAAGCTTTCTTT.

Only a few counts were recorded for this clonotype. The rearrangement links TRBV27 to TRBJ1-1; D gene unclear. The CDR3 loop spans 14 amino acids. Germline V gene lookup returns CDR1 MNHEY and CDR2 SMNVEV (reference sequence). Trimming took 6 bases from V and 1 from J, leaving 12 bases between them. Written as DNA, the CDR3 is TGTGCCAGCAGCCCCTGGGTGAAGAACACTGAAGCTTTCTTT. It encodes CASSPWVKNTEAFF.

The CDR3 protein is CASSLAGGSGNTIYF. The CDR3 DNA reads TGTGCCAGCAGCTTAGCAGGGGGCTCTGGAAACACCATATATTTT. The chain has TRBV7-2 and TRBJ1-3; D might be TRBD1 (6 bases). Per germline, CDR1 SGHTA and CDR2 FQGNSA. The V gene lost 0 bases and the J gene lost 0 bases, with 6 bases spanning the gap. The CDR3 covers 15 residues.

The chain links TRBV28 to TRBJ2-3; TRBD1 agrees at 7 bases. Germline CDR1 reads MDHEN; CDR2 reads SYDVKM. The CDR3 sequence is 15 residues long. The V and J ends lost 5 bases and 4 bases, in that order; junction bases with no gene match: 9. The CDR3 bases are TGTGCCAGCAGTCCGGCAGGGGGAGCGGCAGATACGCAGTATTTT. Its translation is CASSPAGGAADTQYF.

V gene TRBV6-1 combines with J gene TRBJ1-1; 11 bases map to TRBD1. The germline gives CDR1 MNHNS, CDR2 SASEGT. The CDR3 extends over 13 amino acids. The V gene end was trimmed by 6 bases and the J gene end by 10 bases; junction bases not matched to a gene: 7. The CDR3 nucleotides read TGTGCCAGCAGCCAAACAGGGACAGGGGGAGCTTTCTTT. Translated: CASSQTGTGGAFF.

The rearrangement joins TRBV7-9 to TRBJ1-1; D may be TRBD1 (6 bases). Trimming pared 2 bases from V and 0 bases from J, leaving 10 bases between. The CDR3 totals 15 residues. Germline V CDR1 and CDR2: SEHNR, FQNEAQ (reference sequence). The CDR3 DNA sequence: TGTGCCAGCAGCTTAATGTCAGGGGTGAACACTGAAGCTTTCTTT. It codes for CASSLMSGVNTEAFF.

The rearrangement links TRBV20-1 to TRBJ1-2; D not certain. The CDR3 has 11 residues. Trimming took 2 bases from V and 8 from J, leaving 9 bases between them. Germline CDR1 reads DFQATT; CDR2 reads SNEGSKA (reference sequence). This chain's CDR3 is CSARRVEGYTF. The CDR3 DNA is TGCAGTGCTAGACGCGTAGAGGGCTACACCTTC.